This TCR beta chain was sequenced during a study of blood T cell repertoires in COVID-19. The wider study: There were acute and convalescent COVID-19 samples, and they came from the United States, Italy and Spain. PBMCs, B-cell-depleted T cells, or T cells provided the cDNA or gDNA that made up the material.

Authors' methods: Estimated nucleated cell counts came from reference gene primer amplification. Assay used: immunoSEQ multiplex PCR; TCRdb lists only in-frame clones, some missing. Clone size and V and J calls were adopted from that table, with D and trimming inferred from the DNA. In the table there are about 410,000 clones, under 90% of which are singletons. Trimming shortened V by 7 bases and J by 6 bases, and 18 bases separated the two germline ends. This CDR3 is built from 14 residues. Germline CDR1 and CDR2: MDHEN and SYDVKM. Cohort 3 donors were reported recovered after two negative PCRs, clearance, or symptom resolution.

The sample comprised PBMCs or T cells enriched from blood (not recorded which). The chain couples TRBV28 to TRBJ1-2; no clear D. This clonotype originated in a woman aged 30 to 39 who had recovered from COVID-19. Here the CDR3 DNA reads TGTGCCAGCACCTTACCCGGGATATACGATGGCTACACCTTC. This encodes CASTLPGIYDGYTF.